Listed here are 9 T cell receptor beta chains from one sample, sequenced in a study of cytomegalovirus exposure and HLA in healthy donors. PCR primers comprised 60 Vbeta and 13 Jbeta primers. Clones were sequenced by immunoSEQ multiplex PCR, and TCRdb holds only the in-frame ones, with some missing. This sample contains 150,000 to 200,000 clones. Sequenced input: PBMCs. The receptors here all came from a man aged 25-40 years in good health and CMV-seronegative.

The chain uses TRBV5-1 and TRBJ2-6; TRBD2 is a possible D gene (6 bases). This CDR3 comprises 16 residues. V lost 4 bases and J 0 bases, leaving 11 bases between the germline ends. The germline V gene has CDR1 SGHRS and CDR2 YFSETQ. CDR3 bases: TGCGCCAGCAGCACGGGACTCCTCTCTGGGGCCAACGTCCTGACTTTC. This encodes CASSTGLLSGANVLTF.

The rearrangement links TRBV2 to TRBJ2-3; TRBD1 is a possible D gene (7 bases). The CDR3 runs to 17 residues. V lost 4 bases to trimming and J lost 4 bases, with 21 bases between them. The germline gives CDR1 SNHLY, CDR2 FYNNEI. The CDR3, as DNA: TGTGCCAGCAGTGGCGGGACAGTGCCCGCGAATCCAGATACGCAGTATTTT. It yields the protein CASSGGTVPANPDTQYF. The variable domain in full, with the rest retrieved from reference TRBV2 and TRBJ2-3, is EPEVTQTPSHQVTQMGQEVILRCVPISNHLYFYWYRQILGQKVEFLVSFYNNEISEKSEIFDDQFSVERPDGSNFTLKIRSTKLEDSAMYFCASSGGTVPANPDTQYFGPGTRLTVL.

This chain uses TRBV29-1 with TRBJ1-3; maybe TRBD1 (6 bases). V was shortened by 5 bases and J by 4 bases, with 15 bases between the two germline ends. Germline CDR1 SQVTM, CDR2 ANQGSEA. This CDR3 is built from 14 residues. The CDR3 is CSVRGGAFGNTIYF. DNA for the CDR3: TGCAGCGTTCGGGGGGGCGCTTTCGGAAACACCATATATTTT.

The gene calls are TRBV28 and TRBJ1-1, with 7 bases identical to TRBD1. The V segment lost 5 bases and the J segment 2 bases; nucleotides outside the gene matches: 5. In germline, CDR1 is MDHEN, CDR2 SYDVKM. This CDR3 comprises 14 residues. CDR3 nucleotides: TGTGCCAGCAGTCCCGGGACAGCCAACACTGAAGCTTTCTTT. Its protein product is CASSPGTANTEAFF.

In nucleotides, the CDR3 is TGTGCCAGTAAAAACAACCAACCGTATGGCTACACCTTC. Protein product: CASKNNQPYGYTF. The chain links TRBV19 to TRBJ1-2; D not resolved. This CDR3 contains 13 residues. Germline CDR1 reads LNHDA; CDR2 reads SQIVND (reference sequence). V lost 7 bases to trimming and J lost 5 bases, with 14 bases between them.

This chain uses TRBV30 with TRBJ1-2, with 7 bases aligning to TRBD1. CDR3 length equals 14 residues. V gave up 3 bases and J gave up 5 bases; unmatched junction bases: 9. CDR1 and CDR2 from the germline V gene are GTSNPN and SVGIG (reference sequence). The CDR3 sequence is CAWSPGTASYGYTF. CDR3 nucleotide sequence: TGTGCCTGGAGCCCCGGGACAGCCTCTTATGGCTACACCTTC.

The chain carries TRBV14 and TRBJ1-1; 9 positions agree with TRBD1. V was clipped by 4 bases and J by 8 bases; unmatched bases: 14. The CDR3 is 16 amino acids. Germline lookup yields CDR1 SGHDN and CDR2 FVKESK. CDR3 nucleotide sequence: TGTGCCAGCAGCCTGACCGGGACAGGGAGATTTTTAGAAGCTTTCTTT. Amino acid sequence: CASSLTGTGRFLEAFF.

The chain is built from TRBV4-3 and TRBJ2-7; 8 bases line up with TRBD1. CDR3 size: 16 residues. Germline trimming cut 0 bases from V and 4 bases from J; bases unmatched to any gene: 8. Germline V gives CDR1 LGHNA, CDR2 YSLEER. The CDR3 is CASSQDFGRGLYEQYF. CDR3 in DNA: TGCGCCAGCAGCCAAGATTTTGGCAGGGGGCTATACGAGCAGTACTTC.

The J gene is TRBJ2-1, the V gene TRBV4-3; 9 bases match TRBD1. Trimming at V came to 4 bases and at J to 8 bases, leaving 9 bases not matched to a gene. CDR3 length: 15 residues. Germline CDR1 is LGHNA and CDR2 is YSLEER. CDR3 protein: CASSPRNRGLDEQFF. For the CDR3, the DNA is TGCGCCAGCAGCCCGAGGAACAGGGGGCTGGATGAGCAGTTCTTC.